This entry concerns a single T cell receptor (beta chain). The antigen remains unidentified. The sample comes from a study of CD8 T cells in ankylosing spondylitis. Study outcomes and limitations: Within ankylosing spondylitis blood, a TCR beta motif made up of under 10 highly homologous variants appeared to be characteristic.

Germline assignment: CDR1 GTSNPN and CDR2 SVGIG (reference sequence). The CDR3 contains 18 residues. V gave up 3 bases and J gave up 0 bases, with 21 bases separating them. TCRdb reprocessed the 5' RACE reads via MiXCR and lists one record per CDR3 protein. The sample records fewer than 500,000 distinct CDR3 sequences, 20% to 30% being singletons. Sequencing was carried out using blood, either unsorted or a sorted T cell fraction (not recorded which). The chain links TRBV30 to TRBJ1-5; D ambiguous. The source of this sequence is a male donor with ankylosing spondylitis. The CDR3 DNA is TGTGCCTGGAGCCCCGTCGGACCGACCACCGCTAGCAATCAGCCCCAGCATTTT. It translates to CAWSPVGPTTASNQPQHF.